The 10 T cell receptor beta chains reported below all come from one sample, sequenced in a study of cytotoxic CD8 clonotypes in ibrutinib-treated CLL. Assay: immunoSEQ multiplex PCR; the TCRdb copy retains only in-frame clones and omits some. The table shows 50,000 to 70,000 clones, with 54% occurring only once. The sample consisted of PBMCs, taken at disease progression, from a patient treated with ibrutinib. The receptors here all came from a human donor with chronic lymphocytic leukemia.

The rearrangement uses TRBV5-1 and TRBJ2-7; 7 nucleotides align to TRBD1. This CDR3 comprises 15 residues. Per the germline V gene, CDR1 is SGHRS and CDR2 is YFSETQ. With V trimmed by 2 bases and J by 5 bases, 10 bases remained unmatched. The CDR3 region has the DNA TGCGCCAGCAGCTTCCTTATAACAGGGGAGAACGAGCAGTACTTC. Translation gives CASSFLITGENEQYF. Variable domain in full (rest from reference TRBV5-1 and TRBJ2-7): KAGVTQTPRYLIKTRGQQVTLSCSPISGHRSVSWYQQTPGQGLQFLFEYFSETQRNKGNFPGRFSGRQFSNSRSEMNVSTLELGDSALYLCASSFLITGENEQYFGPGTRLTVT.

CDR3 sequence reads: CASRQDMNTEAFF. DNA for the CDR3: TGTGCCAGCCGACAGGACATGAACACTGAAGCTTTCTTT. This chain connects TRBV28 to TRBJ1-1; TRBD1 might be the D (6 bases). The CDR3 covers 13 residues. Germline CDR1 reads MDHEN; CDR2 reads SYDVKM. The V end lost 8 bases, the J end lost 0 bases, and 10 bases lay between the germline ends. Full variable domain (rest looked up from reference TRBV28 and TRBJ1-1): DVKVTQSSRYLVKRTGEKVFLECVQDMDHENMFWYRQDPGLGLRLIYFSYDVKMKEKGDIPEGYSVSREKKERFSLILESASTNQTSMYLCASRQDMNTEAFFGQGTRLTVV.

The chain uses TRBV5-4 and TRBJ1-3; no clear D gene. Trimming took off 1 base at V and 2 bases at J, with 7 bases between the two ends. The CDR3 has 14 residues. Germline V gene lookup returns CDR1 SGHNT and CDR2 YYREEE (reference sequence). This CDR3 is CASSLKSTGNTIYF. The CDR3 bases are TGTGCCAGCAGCTTGAAGAGCACTGGAAACACCATATATTTT.

In this sample, this clone turned up once. This chain links TRBV2 with TRBJ1-4; 10 nucleotides align to TRBD1. V lost 10 bases to trimming and J lost 7 bases; unmatched junction nucleotides: 9. Germline CDR1 is SNHLY and CDR2 is FYNNEI. The CDR3 totals 14 residues. CDR3 protein: CATARQGAGEKLFF. The DNA of the CDR3 is TGTGCCACCGCAAGACAGGGGGCGGGTGAAAAACTGTTTTTT.

The CDR3 here is CASSSNRGYSNQPQHF. The DNA for the CDR3 is TGTGCCAGCAGTTCCAACAGGGGATATAGCAATCAGCCCCAGCATTTT. The chain has TRBV27 and TRBJ1-5; 7 bases align to TRBD1. CDR3 length equals 16 residues. J was trimmed by 0 bases and V by 4 bases; bases with no gene match: 6. The germline V gene encodes CDR1 MNHEY and CDR2 SMNVEV (reference sequence).

J is TRBJ2-1 and V is TRBV2; D might be TRBD1 or TRBD2, each matching 5 bases. CDR1 and CDR2 (germline): SNHLY, FYNNEI. The CDR3 is made up of 15 amino acids. V lost 2 bases and J lost 7, with 15 bases in between. CDR3 region: CASSERTLGENEQFF. The CDR3 nucleotides are TGTGCCAGCAGTGAAAGAACACTGGGGGAGAATGAGCAGTTCTTC.

The chain carries TRBV7-3 and TRBJ2-5, with TRBD1 identical over 9 bases. Per the germline V gene, CDR1 is SGHTA and CDR2 is FQGTGA. V shed 5 bases, J shed 5 bases, and the junction held 9 bases outside the gene matches. The CDR3 sequence is 15 residues long. The CDR3 region has the DNA TGTGCCAGCAGCAACCCCACAGGGGGCCGGGAGACCCAGTACTTC. Its translation is CASSNPTGGRETQYF.

The V call is TRBV6-5, the J call TRBJ2-7; 9 bases are a match to TRBD1. CDR1 and CDR2 from the germline V gene are MNHEY and SVGAGI. This CDR3 is built from 15 residues. Trimming cost V 6 bases and J 2 bases; bases outside gene matches: 8. CDR3 sequence: CASSYGTGLPYEQYF. The CDR3 DNA is TGTGCCAGCAGCTACGGGACAGGGTTGCCCTACGAGCAGTACTTC.

Here the CDR3 DNA reads TGCGCCAGCAGCTGGGGACTAGCAAGTACAGATACGCAGTATTTT. It specifies CASSWGLASTDTQYF. The genes are TRBV5-1 and TRBJ2-3, with 9 bases identical to TRBD2. CDR1 and CDR2 from the germline V gene are SGHRS and YFSETQ. V shed 3 bases and J 3 bases; nucleotides not matched to a gene: 5. The CDR3 covers 15 residues.

This clone was detected a few times. The V gene is TRBV6-6, the J gene TRBJ1-5, with 7 bases aligning to TRBD1. Germline V gene sequence: CDR1 MNHNY, CDR2 SVGAGI (reference sequence). The CDR3 has 15 amino acids. J gave up 2 bases and V 4 bases, and 5 bases lay outside the gene matches. The CDR3 region has the DNA TGTGCCAGCAGTTTAAGGACAGGTGGCAATCAGCCCCAGCATTTT. This translates into CASSLRTGGNQPQHF.